A selection of T cell receptor beta chains follows, all from one sample in a study of T cells in Graves' hyperthyroidism and ophthalmopathy. MiXCR was run by TCRdb on the multiplex PCR reads, yielding one entry per CDR3 protein. This sample has about 250,000 distinct CDR3 sequences, with roughly 15% found just once. Sequenced sample: blood. These receptors were obtained from a woman in her forties or fifties with Graves' hyperthyroidism that later progressed to Graves' ophthalmopathy. CDR3s include the opening cysteine and the closing phenylalanine or tryptophan. D genes are given only for firm matches. Size is omitted from some rows. Given values are once, few, many or a class for expanded clones.

d_gene,j_gene,len,v_gene,abundance,CDR3nt,CDR3aa
TRBD2,TRBJ2-7,13,TRBV12-3/TRBV12-4,many,TGTGCCAGCACCAGGACTAGCACCTACGAGCAGTACTTC,CASTRTSTYEQYF
-,TRBJ1-1,12,TRBV29-1,-,TGCAGCGCCGGGACCGGGAACACTGAAGCTTTCTTT,CSAGTGNTEAFF
-,TRBJ1-1,17,TRBV28,many,TGTGCCAGCAGTCCAAACCAGTTCAGGGTTGGGGGGACTGAAGCTTTCTTT,CASSPNQFRVGGTEAFF
TRBD2,TRBJ2-7,14,TRBV20-1,many,TGCAGTGCACTAGCGGGAGGAATGCCGGACGAGCAGTACTTC,CSALAGGMPDEQYF
TRBD1,TRBJ1-1,13,TRBV18,many,TGTGCCAGCTCACTCGGACAGGGCACTGAAGCTTTCTTT,CASSLGQGTEAFF
TRBD1,TRBJ2-7,15,TRBV3-1,-,TGTGCCAGCAGCCAAGCGCCCGGACAGGACGGCGAGCAGTACTTC,CASSQAPGQDGEQYF
-,TRBJ1-1,14,TRBV10-3,many,TGTGCCATCAGTGAGTCGCCCCCTCGGGGAGCAGCTTTCTTT,CAISESPPRGAAFF
-,TRBJ2-5,16,TRBV27,many,TGTGCGAAGGAACAGGGGGCGGGAGGGGGGCAAGAGACCCAGTACTTC,CAKEQGAGGGQETQYF
TRBD1,TRBJ2-5,15,TRBV9,-,TGTGCCAGCAGCGCTCCCCCGGACAGGGGGGAGACCCAGTACTTC,CASSAPPDRGETQYF
TRBD2,TRBJ2-1,13,TRBV18,many,TGTGCCAGCTCACCTCTAAGCGGGAATTGGCAGTTCTTC,CASSPLSGNWQFF
TRBD1,TRBJ2-7,13,TRBV20-1,-,TGCAGTGCTAGAGGCCGGACAGGGAGCGAGCAGTACTTC,CSARGRTGSEQYF
-,TRBJ1-1,10,TRBV30,many,TGTGCCTCGTTCCGAACTGAAGCTTTCTTT,CASFRTEAFF
TRBD1,TRBJ2-1,19,TRBV19,-,TGTGCCAGTAGTTTCTCACAGCGACAGGGGACACCAGGCTACAATGAGCAGTTCTTC,CASSFSQRQGTPGYNEQFF
-,TRBJ1-3,16,TRBV29-1,many,TGCAGCGTTGCCGTGGGTCCCAACCTCTCTGGAAACACCATATATTTT,CSVAVGPNLSGNTIYF
TRBD1,TRBJ1-2,15,TRBV9,few,TGTGCCAGCAGCACATCCGGGACAGGGGTCGGTGGCTACACCTTC,CASSTSGTGVGGYTF
-,TRBJ2-3,13,TRBV15,-,TGTGCCACCAGCCTGACGGTCACAGATACGCAGTATTTT,CATSLTVTDTQYF